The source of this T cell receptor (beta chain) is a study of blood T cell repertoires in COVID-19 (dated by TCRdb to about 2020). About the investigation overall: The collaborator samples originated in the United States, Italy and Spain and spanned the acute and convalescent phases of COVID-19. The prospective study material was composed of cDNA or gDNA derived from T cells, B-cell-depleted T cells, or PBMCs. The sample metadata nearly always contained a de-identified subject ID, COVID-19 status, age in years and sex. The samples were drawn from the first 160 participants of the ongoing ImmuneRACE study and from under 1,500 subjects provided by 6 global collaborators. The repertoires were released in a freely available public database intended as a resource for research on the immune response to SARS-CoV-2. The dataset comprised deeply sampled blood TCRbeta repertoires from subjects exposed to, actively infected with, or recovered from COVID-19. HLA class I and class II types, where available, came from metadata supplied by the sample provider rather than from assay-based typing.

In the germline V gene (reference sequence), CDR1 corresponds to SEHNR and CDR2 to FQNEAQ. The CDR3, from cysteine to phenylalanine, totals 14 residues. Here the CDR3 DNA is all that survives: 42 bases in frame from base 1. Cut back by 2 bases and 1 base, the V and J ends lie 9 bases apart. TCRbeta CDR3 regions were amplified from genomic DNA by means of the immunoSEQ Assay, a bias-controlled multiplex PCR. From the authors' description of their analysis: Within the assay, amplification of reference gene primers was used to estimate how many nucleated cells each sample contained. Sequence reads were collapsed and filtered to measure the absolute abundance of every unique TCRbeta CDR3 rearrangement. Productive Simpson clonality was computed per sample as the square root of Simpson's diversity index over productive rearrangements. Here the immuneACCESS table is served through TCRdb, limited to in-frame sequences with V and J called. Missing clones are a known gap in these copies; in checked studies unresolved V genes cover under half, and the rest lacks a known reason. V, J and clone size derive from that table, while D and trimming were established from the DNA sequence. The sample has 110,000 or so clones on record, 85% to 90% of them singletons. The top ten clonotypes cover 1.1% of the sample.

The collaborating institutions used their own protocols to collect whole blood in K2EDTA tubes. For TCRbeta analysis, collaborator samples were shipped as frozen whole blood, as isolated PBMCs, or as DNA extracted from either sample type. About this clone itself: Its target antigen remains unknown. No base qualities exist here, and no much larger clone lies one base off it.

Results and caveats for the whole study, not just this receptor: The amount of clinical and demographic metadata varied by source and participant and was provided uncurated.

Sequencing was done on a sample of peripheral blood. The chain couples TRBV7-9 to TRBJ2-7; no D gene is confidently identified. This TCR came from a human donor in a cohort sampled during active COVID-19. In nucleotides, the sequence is TGTGCCAGCAGCTTAACCCAGAATTCCTACGAGCAGTACTTC. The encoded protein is CASSLTQNSYEQYF.